This TCR beta chain was profiled in a study of regulatory T cells in long-lasting Graves disease. Regarding the study as a whole: Accuracy could have been hurt by small sample size.

This clonotype was detected many times. Its antigen is as yet unknown. The CDR3 has 15 amino acids. The germline V gene encodes CDR1 SGHVS and CDR2 FQNEAQ. With V trimmed by 2 bases and J by 6 bases, 7 bases remained unmatched. As to time point: newly diagnosed GD, antithyroid drugs for less than 3 months. After RNA was extracted from PBMCs, the TCR library was made from it. Relying on iRepertoire HTBI primers and Arm-PCR of CDR3 regions, the team built TCR beta libraries. TCRdb re-derived calls from the multiplex PCR reads in MiXCR, one entry per CDR3 protein. The table has 440,000 or so distinct CDR3 sequences, 15% seen once; the top ten hold over 15%. This sample was also put to use in a study of T cells in Graves' hyperthyroidism and ophthalmopathy. That work contributes: Graves' hyperthyroidism showing no ophthalmopathy progression within 18 months was considered stable. The model anticipated ophthalmopathy a median around six months pre-onset.

The receptor comes from a woman in her twenties or thirties with Graves disease. This sample comprised peripheral blood mononuclear cells (PBMCs), obtained at new diagnosis, from a patient treated with antithyroid drugs. The chain links TRBV7-8 to TRBJ2-3; 8 bases match TRBD2. The CDR3 DNA follows: TGTGCCAGCAGCTTACGGCTAGCGGGCAGGGATACGCAGTATTTT. This sequence encodes CASSLRLAGRDTQYF.